The 29 T cell receptor delta chains presented below share a single source sample, sequenced in a study of delta chain sequences of gamma delta T cells (dated by TCRdb to 2016 to 2017). Library preparation used 5' RACE. Sequencing was performed on an Illumina MiSeq. In TCRdb, clones were called once more from the public reads by CATT, and rows of identical DNA were later combined. The sample table records under 800 delta-chain clones; approximately 9.3% of these occur just once. Around two thirds of the sample rests with the top ten. Sequenced input: either unsorted cells or a sorted T cell fraction (not recorded which). Every receptor here comes from a human donor in good health.

There are a few counts of this clone. TCRdb assigns this DNA the protein of a much larger clone, which departs from its translation at residue 7; this likely reflects a read error, and the protein shown comes from translating the DNA. The rearrangement links TRDV1 to TRDJ2; 11 bases align to TRDD3. This CDR3 region has 23 residues. CDR1 is TSWWSYY, CDR2 QGS, per germline. The V and J ends lost 0 bases and 0 bases, in that order; junction bases with no gene match: 18. CDR3 in amino acids: CALGELLFLRPWGILPLTAQLFF. The CDR3 DNA reads TGTGCTCTTGGGGAACTACTCTTCCTACGTCCCTGGGGGATACTCCCTTTGACAGCACAACTCTTCTTT.

This clone has just a few counts. The CDR3 DNA reads TGTGCTCTTGGGGTGACCTACACCGATAAACTCATCTTT. Its protein is CALGVTYTDKLIF. J is TRDJ1 and V is TRDV1; D is unresolved. V dropped 4 bases and J dropped 0 bases, with 6 bases sitting between them. CDR1 and CDR2 from the germline V gene are TSWWSYY and QGS. The CDR3 is made up of 13 amino acids.

V usage is TRDV1 and J usage is TRDJ1; the match to TRDD3 covers 13 bases. V lost 4 bases, J lost 9 bases, and 26 bases stayed unmatched. Germline V gives CDR1 TSWWSYY, CDR2 QGS. This CDR3 region has 21 residues. The CDR3 bases are TGTGCTCTTGGGGGATTGTGCCTTCTACTGGGGGATACGCAGTGGGGCCATGAACTCATCTTT. Translated: CALGGLCLLLGDTQWGHELIF.

This clone has a handful of counts. The protein in TCRdb stems from a much larger clone and differs at residue 8 from this DNA's translation, likely a read error; here the protein is translated from the DNA. The chain joins TRDV1 to TRDJ2, with 11 bases that match TRDD3. V was clipped by 0 bases and J by 0 bases; unmatched bases: 18. This CDR3 region has 23 residues. Germline CDR1 and CDR2: TSWWSYY and QGS. This CDR3 reads CALGELPLLRPWGILPLTAQLFF. The CDR3 region has the DNA TGTGCTCTTGGGGAACTACCCCTCCTACGTCCCTGGGGGATACTCCCTTTGACAGCACAACTCTTCTTT.

Points on this clone: TCRdb's protein, taken from a much larger clone, differs from this DNA's translation at residue 4, likely owing to a read error; the protein displayed comes from the DNA. This chain joins TRDV1 and TRDJ1; 12 nucleotides agree with TRDD3. Germline CDR1 is TSWWSYY and CDR2 is QGS. This CDR3 has 21 amino acids. CDR3 sequence reads: CALRECSFPLYWGILTDKLIF. CDR3 in DNA: TGTGCTCTTCGGGAATGTTCCTTCCCGTTGTACTGGGGGATACTAACCGATAAACTCATCTTT.

This clone is medium-sized in the sample. The chain links TRDV2 to TRDJ1; 12 bases fit TRDD3. Germline V gene lookup returns CDR1 GEAIGNYY and CDR2 EKD. V lost 0 bases, J lost 0 bases, and 10 bases stayed unmatched. The CDR3 is 19 residues long. This chain's CDR3 is CACDTVLTGGYPHTDKLIF. CDR3 DNA sequence: TGTGCCTGTGACACCGTGTTGACTGGGGGATACCCTCACACCGATAAACTCATCTTT.

This chain's CDR3 is CALGECSFPLYWGTYTDKLIF. The CDR3 DNA is TGTGCTCTTGGGGAATGTTCCTTCCCGTTGTACTGGGGGACTTACACCGATAAACTCATCTTT. This chain joins TRDV1 and TRDJ1, with TRDD3 identical over 9 bases. The CDR3 contains 21 residues. V was clipped by 2 bases and J by 0 bases; unmatched bases: 19. The V gene's germline CDR1 is TSWWSYY and CDR2 QGS.

V and J are TRDV1 and TRDJ1; D is perhaps TRDD3 (7 bases). Germline V gene sequence: CDR1 TSWWSYY, CDR2 QGS. This CDR3 comprises 21 residues. V lost 2 bases, J lost 4 bases, and 32 bases lay in between. CDR3 coding DNA: TGTGCTCTTGGGGAATGTTCCTTCCCGTTGTACTGGGGTTTTAGGGGCGATAAACTCATCTTT. This encodes CALGECSFPLYWGFRGDKLIF.

Turning to this clone: One base separates it from a far larger clone, so it is likely a read error. The sample carries other DNA sequences with the same CDR3. The chain carries TRDV1 and TRDJ1; TRDD3 matches 13 bases. The J segment lost 3 bases and the V segment lost 0 bases, leaving 22 bases of the junction unmatched. Looked up from germline, CDR1 is TSWWSYY and CDR2 is QGS. The CDR3 loop spans 23 amino acids. CDR3 DNA sequence: TGTGCTCTTGGGGAACTAGATTTTGATTACTGGGGGATACGCGTACTTAGATCCGATAAACTCATCTTT. This encodes CALGELDFDYWGIRVLRSDKLIF.

The sample holds a few counts of this clone. The V and J genes are TRDV1 and TRDJ1; the match to TRDD3 covers 8 bases. Per the germline V gene, CDR1 is TSWWSYY and CDR2 is QGS. The CDR3 covers 21 residues. Trimming cost V 0 bases and J 0 bases; bases outside gene matches: 18. CDR3 loop: CALGELDFDYWGVTYTDKLIF. CDR3 DNA: TGTGCTCTTGGGGAACTAGATTTTGATTACTGGGGGGTGACCTACACCGATAAACTCATCTTT.

This clone has a handful of counts. With a far larger clone one base away, a read error is the likely cause. The same CDR3 arises from other DNA sequences in this sample as well. The chain links TRDV1 to TRDJ2, with 11 nucleotides matching TRDD3. Germline CDR1 reads TSWWSYY; CDR2 reads QGS. This CDR3 comprises 23 residues. The CDR3 sequence: CALGELPFLRPWGILPLTAQLFF. The CDR3 DNA follows: TGTGCTCTTGGAGAACTACCCTTCCTACGTCCCTGGGGGATACTCCCTTTGACAGCACAACTCTTCTTT.

Details on this clone: The TCRdb protein, from a much larger clone, departs from this DNA's translation at residue 7, likely by read error; the protein shown derives from the DNA. This chain connects TRDV2 to TRDJ1; D uncertain. Trimming removed 6 bases from V and 0 bases from J, with 16 bases in between. In germline, CDR1 is GEAIGNYY, CDR2 EKD. This CDR3 comprises 15 residues. This chain's CDR3 is CACYPLVTYTDKLIF. CDR3 DNA sequence: TGTGCCTGTTATCCCTTGGTGACGTACACCGATAAACTCATCTTT.

Points on this clone: A read error likely explains why the TCRdb protein, taken from a much larger clone, differs from this DNA's translation at residue 10; the protein shown is translated from the DNA. The called J gene is TRDJ4, whereas the V gene has no call; TRDD3, the D gene given by the table, was not confirmed from the DNA. The CDR3 runs 25 residues. The DNA of the CDR3 is TGTGCTCGTTTCGCATCTTGGGGGATGTTTTTCATTGTGCCTTCCGTCGGCTTAACTGGGGGACCCCTGATCTTT. It specifies CARFASWGMFFIVPSVGLTGGPLIF.

No V segment was called; the J segment is TRDJ4; TRDD3 is the table's D call, not checked against the DNA. This CDR3 has 29 amino acids. The DNA of the CDR3 is TGCAGTGGTATCAACGCAGAGTCGCATCCGATGTTCTCTTGGGGGATTGTGCCTTCCGTCGGCTTAACTGGGGGACCCCTGATCTTT. Translation gives CSGINAESHPMFSWGIVPSVGLTGGPLIF.

The V gene is uncalled and the J gene is TRDJ4; no DNA check was done on the table's D call, TRDD3. The CDR3 length is 28 residues. The CDR3 nucleotides are TGCAGTGGTATCAACGCAGAGTACCCTGGGCTATCCTCTTGGGGGGTGCCTTCCGTCGGCTTAACTGGGGGACCCCTGATCTTT. Translation: CSGINAEYPGLSSWGVPSVGLTGGPLIF.

A note on this clone: The protein given by TCRdb reflects a much larger clone and differs at residue 3 from this DNA's translation, likely from a read error; the protein shown is the DNA's translation. This chain links TRDV1 with TRDJ1; the match to TRDD3 covers 12 bases. The CDR3 totals 21 residues. Germline values: CDR1 TSWWSYY, CDR2 QGS. Written as DNA, the CDR3 is TGTGCTGTTGGGGAATGTTCCTTCCCGTTGTACTGGGGGATACTAACCGATAAACTCATCTTT. This gives the protein CAVGECSFPLYWGILTDKLIF.

This clone is medium-sized within its sample. The chain has TRDV2 and TRDJ1; TRDD3 might be the D (5 bases). The CDR3 runs 16 residues. Germline V gene lookup returns CDR1 GEAIGNYY and CDR2 EKD. Trimming took off 3 bases at V and 1 base at J, with 17 bases between the two ends. The CDR3 protein is CACDLITRGPTDKLIF. CDR3 sequence (DNA): TGTGCCTGTGACCTTATCACACGGGGACCCACCGATAAACTCATCTTT.

Comments on this clone: The protein recorded in TCRdb matches a much larger clone and deviates from this DNA's translation at residue 19, suggesting a read error; the protein here is obtained by translating the DNA. V gene TRDV1 combines with J gene TRDJ1; 8 nucleotides align to TRDD3. CDR1 and CDR2 from the germline V gene are TSWWSYY and QGS. The CDR3 is 20 residues long. CDR3 loop: CALGNFGKNWGVTYTDKLTF. The CDR3 nucleotides read TGTGCTCTTGGGAACTTCGGAAAGAACTGGGGGGTGACCTACACCGATAAACTCACCTTT.

The J gene is TRDJ1, the V gene TRDV2; 8 nucleotides line up with TRDD3. Germline assignment: CDR1 GEAIGNYY and CDR2 EKD. The V gene end was trimmed by 0 bases and the J gene end by 2 bases; junction bases not matched to a gene: 19. This CDR3 spans 20 amino acids. CDR3 in amino acids: CACDTVGALGGSKPTDKLIF. The CDR3 DNA is TGTGCCTGTGACACCGTGGGGGCTCTTGGGGGATCTAAACCTACCGATAAACTCATCTTT.

This clone was picked up a small number of times. The protein recorded in TCRdb matches a much larger clone and deviates from this DNA's translation at residue 4, suggesting a read error; the protein here is obtained by translating the DNA. The chain joins TRDV1 to TRDJ1, with 8 bases identical to TRDD3. There are 20 residues in the CDR3. The J segment lost 0 bases and the V segment lost 7 bases, leaving 22 bases of the junction unmatched. Germline V gives CDR1 TSWWSYY, CDR2 QGS. This CDR3 is CALANFGKNWGVTYTDKLIF. The CDR3 DNA reads as TGTGCTCTTGCGAACTTCGGAAAGAACTGGGGGGTGACCTACACCGATAAACTCATCTTT.

This clone was picked up a small number of times. The protein recorded in TCRdb matches a much larger clone and deviates from this DNA's translation at residue 19, suggesting a read error; the protein here is obtained by translating the DNA. This chain joins TRDV1 and TRDJ2, with 11 nucleotides matching TRDD3. CDR3 size: 23 residues. Germline lookup yields CDR1 TSWWSYY and CDR2 QGS. The CDR3 region has the DNA TGTGCTCTTGGGGAACTACCCTTCCTACGTCCCTGGGGGATACTCCCTTTGACAACACAACTCTTCTTT. Translation: CALGELPFLRPWGILPLTTQLFF.

This clone was seen only a few times. The J segment is TRDJ4; no V gene was assigned; TRDD3 is the table's D call and was not checked against the DNA. This CDR3 spans 34 amino acids. CDR3 nucleotides: TGTGCTTCCGATCTCACTCTATCCGACAAGCAGTGGTATCAACGCAGAGTACACTCTCTTAATTTCTTGGGGGTCGGCTTAACTGGGGGACCCCTGATCTTT. As protein: CASDLTLSDKQWYQRRVHSLNFLGVGLTGGPLIF.

V usage is TRDV2 and J usage is TRDJ1, with 9 bases lining up with TRDD3. This CDR3 is 15 amino acids long. CDR1 and CDR2 (germline): GEAIGNYY, EKD. J lost 3 bases, V lost 4 bases, and 8 bases had no gene match. The CDR3 region is CACDPVLGESDKLIF. The CDR3, as DNA: TGTGCCTGTGATCCTGTACTGGGGGAGTCCGATAAACTCATCTTT.

This clone has more than one count but fewer than ten. The translation of this DNA and the TCRdb protein of a much larger clone differ at residue 12, probably owing to a read error; the protein shown here is translated from the DNA. The rearrangement links TRDV1 to TRDJ2; D might be TRDD2 (9 bases). The CDR3 covers 23 residues. V dropped 0 bases and J dropped 0 bases, with 29 bases sitting between them. CDR1 and CDR2 from the germline V gene are TSWWSYY and QGS. In nucleotides, the CDR3 is TGTGCTCTTGGGGAACTACCCTTCCTACGTCCCTTGGGGATACTCCCTTTGACAGCACAACTCTTCTTT. Its protein is CALGELPFLRPLGILPLTAQLFF.

On this clone: A far larger clone is one base from this, pointing to a likely read error. This sample includes further DNA sequences coding for the same CDR3. The chain has TRDV1 and TRDJ2, with TRDD3 matching over 11 bases. After removal of 0 bases from V and 0 bases from J, the junction contained 18 bases not matched to a gene. The CDR3 extends over 23 amino acids. The germline gives CDR1 TSWWSYY, CDR2 QGS. The CDR3: CALGELPFLRPWGILPLTAQLFF. Here the CDR3 DNA reads TGTGCTCTTGGGGAACTACCCTTCCTGCGTCCCTGGGGGATACTCCCTTTGACAGCACAACTCTTCTTT.

This clone was seen a few times. TCRdb pairs this DNA with a much larger clone's protein that differs at residue 13, likely a read error; the protein shown was translated from the DNA. CDR3 in DNA: TGTGCTCTTGGGGAATCTTTGGAAACTGGGGGATACGTTCGGATTTTGACAGCACAACTCTTCTTT. It codes for CALGESLETGGYVRILTAQLFF. V and J are TRDV1 and TRDJ2; 13 nucleotides match TRDD3. The ends lost 2 bases at V and 1 base at J; junction bases unmatched: 16. Germline CDR1 reads TSWWSYY; CDR2 reads QGS. CDR3 length: 22 amino acids.

This clone was detected only a few times. The protein TCRdb lists belongs to a much larger clone and differs from this DNA's translation at residue 20, which points to a read error; the protein shown is made from the DNA. The genes are TRDV1 and TRDJ2, with TRDD3 identical over 13 bases. This CDR3 contains 22 residues. CDR1 and CDR2 from the germline V gene are TSWWSYY and QGS. CDR3 DNA: TGTGCTCTTGGGGAATCTTTGGAAACTGGGGGATACGCTCGGATTTTGACAGCACAAATCTTCTTT. This encodes CALGESLETGGYARILTAQIFF.

The DNA of the CDR3 is TGCAGTGGTATCAACGCAGAGTCGTGTTTGATTCAGTCTTGGGGGATTGTGCCTTCCGTCGGCTTAACTGGGGGACCCCTGATCTTT. It codes for CSGINAESCLIQSWGIVPSVGLTGGPLIF. The J gene corresponds to TRDJ4; a V gene call is absent; the listed D gene, TRDD3, was not tested against the DNA. The CDR3 loop spans 29 amino acids.

This clone is termed medium-sized. The chain joins TRDV2 to TRDJ1; 9 nucleotides align to TRDD3. J was trimmed by 0 bases and V by 0 bases; bases with no gene match: 22. The germline CDR1 and CDR2 sequences are GEAIGNYY and EKD. This CDR3 has 22 residues. CDR3 amino acids: CACDTLGLPKLGDEIYTDKLIF. The CDR3 DNA follows: TGTGCCTGTGACACCCTTGGCCTTCCCAAACTGGGGGACGAAATATACACCGATAAACTCATCTTT.